This T cell receptor (beta chain) was identified in a study of CD8 T cells in Susac syndrome. After extraction with the RNeasy kit, roughly 0.5 to 1 ug of the RNA was reverse transcribed using random hexamers. Amplification of TCR beta CDR3 across 54 Vbeta and 13 Jbeta was performed with immunoSEQ multiplex PCR. One entry per CDR3 protein results from TCRdb running MiXCR on the immunoSEQ multiplex PCR reads. The table shows some 300,000 distinct CDR3 sequences, with around 84% occurring only once. Germline V lookup: CDR1 MNHEY, CDR2 SMNVEV (reference sequence). V lost 4 bases and J lost 3; bases outside the gene matches: 10. There are 17 residues in the CDR3. Details on this clonotype: The antigen is undetermined.

Study-wide points: A relatively small number of individuals underwent TCR sequencing and HLA analysis.

TCR beta from blood CD8+ and CD4+ T cells was sequenced. FACS enriched CD8+ TEMRA cells, while bulk CD8+ and CD4+ were negatively isolated. Sequenced sample: CD8+ T cells from PBMCs. The chain links TRBV27 to TRBJ1-2, with 11 bases aligning to TRBD1. The TCR comes from a human donor with multiple sclerosis. CDR3 region: CASSYSAGTGGYYGYTF. The DNA for the CDR3 is TGTGCCAGCAGTTACTCCGCCGGGACAGGGGGATACTATGGCTACACCTTC.